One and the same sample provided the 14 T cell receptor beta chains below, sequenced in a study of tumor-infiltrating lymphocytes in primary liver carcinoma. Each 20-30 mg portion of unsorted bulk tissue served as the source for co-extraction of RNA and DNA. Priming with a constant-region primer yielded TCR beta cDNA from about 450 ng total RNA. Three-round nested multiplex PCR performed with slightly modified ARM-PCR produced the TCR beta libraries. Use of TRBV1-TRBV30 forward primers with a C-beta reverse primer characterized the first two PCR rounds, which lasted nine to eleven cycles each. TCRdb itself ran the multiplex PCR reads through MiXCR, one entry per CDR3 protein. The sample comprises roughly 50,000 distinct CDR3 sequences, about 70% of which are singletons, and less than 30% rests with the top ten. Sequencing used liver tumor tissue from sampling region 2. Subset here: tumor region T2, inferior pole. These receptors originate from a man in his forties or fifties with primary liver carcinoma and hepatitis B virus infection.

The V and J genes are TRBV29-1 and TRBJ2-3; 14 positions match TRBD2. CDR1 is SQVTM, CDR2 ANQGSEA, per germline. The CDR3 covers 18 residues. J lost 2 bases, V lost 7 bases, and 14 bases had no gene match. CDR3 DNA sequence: TGCAGCGCGTCAGGGGCGCGGACTAGCGGGAGGCCCACAGATACGCAGTATTTT. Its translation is CSASGARTSGRPTDTQYF.

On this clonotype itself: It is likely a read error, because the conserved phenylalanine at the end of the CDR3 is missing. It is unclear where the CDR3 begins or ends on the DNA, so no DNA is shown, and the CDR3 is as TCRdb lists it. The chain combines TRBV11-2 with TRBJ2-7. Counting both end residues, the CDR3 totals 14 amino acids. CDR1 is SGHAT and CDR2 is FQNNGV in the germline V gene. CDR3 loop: CGSNLTDGTYEHYI.

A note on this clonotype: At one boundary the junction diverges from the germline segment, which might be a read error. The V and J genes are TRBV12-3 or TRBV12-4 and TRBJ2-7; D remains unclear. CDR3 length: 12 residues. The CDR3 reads CASNALAYEQYF. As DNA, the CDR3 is TGCGCCAGCAATGCATTAGCCTACGAGCAGTACTTC.

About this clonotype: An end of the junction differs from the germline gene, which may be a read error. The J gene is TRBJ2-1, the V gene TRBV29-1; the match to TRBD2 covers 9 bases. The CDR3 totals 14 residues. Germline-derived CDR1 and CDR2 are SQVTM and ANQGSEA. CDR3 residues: CSVLKAGGPIEQFF. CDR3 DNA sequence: TGTAGCGTCCTCAAGGCGGGAGGGCCAATTGAGCAGTTCTTT.

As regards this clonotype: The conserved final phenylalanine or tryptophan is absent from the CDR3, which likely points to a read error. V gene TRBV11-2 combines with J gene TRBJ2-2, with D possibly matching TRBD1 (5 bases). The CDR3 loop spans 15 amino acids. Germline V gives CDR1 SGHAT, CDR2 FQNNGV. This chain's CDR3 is CASSLDRPGAGELFV. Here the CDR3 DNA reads TGTGCCAGCAGCTTAGACCGGCCTGGGGCCGGAGAGCTGTTTGTT.

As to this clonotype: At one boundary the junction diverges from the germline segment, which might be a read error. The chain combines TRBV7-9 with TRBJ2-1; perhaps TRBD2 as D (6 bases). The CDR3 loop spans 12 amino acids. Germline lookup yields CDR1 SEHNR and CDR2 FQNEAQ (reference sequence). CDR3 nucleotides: TGTGCCAGCAGCAATACTAGCAATGTGCAGTTCTTC. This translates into CASSNTSNVQFF.

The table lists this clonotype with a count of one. CDR3 loop: CASSIRNRGLQPQHF. CDR3 coding DNA: TGTGCCAGCAGTATACGGAACAGGGGGCTTCAGCCCCAGCATTTT. This sequence joins TRBV28 and TRBJ1-5; 9 nucleotides match TRBD1. The germline V gene encodes CDR1 MDHEN and CDR2 SYDVKM. V dropped 5 bases and J dropped 6; count of bases not matched to a gene: 8. CDR3 size: 15 residues.

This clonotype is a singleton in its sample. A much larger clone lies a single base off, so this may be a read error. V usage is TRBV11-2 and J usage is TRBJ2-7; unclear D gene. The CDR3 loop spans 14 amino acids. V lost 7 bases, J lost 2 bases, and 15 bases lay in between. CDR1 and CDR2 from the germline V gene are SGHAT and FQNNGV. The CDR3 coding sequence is TGTGCCAGCACTTTAACGGACGCTGCCTACGAGCAGTACTTC. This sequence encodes CASTLTDAAYEQYF.

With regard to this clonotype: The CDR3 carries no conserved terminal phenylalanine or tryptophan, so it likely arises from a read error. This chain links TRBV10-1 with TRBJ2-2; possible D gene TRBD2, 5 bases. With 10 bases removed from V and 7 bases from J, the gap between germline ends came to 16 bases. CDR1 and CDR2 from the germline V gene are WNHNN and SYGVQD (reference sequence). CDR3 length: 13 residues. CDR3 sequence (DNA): TGCGCCACCCAATCCGGGGTCATCGGGGAGCTGTTTATT. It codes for CATQSGVIGELFI.

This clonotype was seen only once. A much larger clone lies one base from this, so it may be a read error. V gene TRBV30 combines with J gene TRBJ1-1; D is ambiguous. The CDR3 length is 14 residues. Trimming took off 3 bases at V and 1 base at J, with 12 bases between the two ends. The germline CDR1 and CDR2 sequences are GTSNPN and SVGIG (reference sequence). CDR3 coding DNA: TGTGCCTGGAGGTGGGTGATCCCGAACACTGAAGCTTTCTTT. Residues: CAWRWVIPNTEAFF.

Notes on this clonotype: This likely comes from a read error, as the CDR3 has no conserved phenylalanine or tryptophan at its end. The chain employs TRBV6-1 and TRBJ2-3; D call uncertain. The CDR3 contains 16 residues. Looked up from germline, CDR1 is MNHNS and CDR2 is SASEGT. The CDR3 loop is CVSSQLAGLTTYTQYC. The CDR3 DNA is TGTGTCAGCAGTCAATTAGCAGGTTTAACCACATATACGCAGTATTGT.

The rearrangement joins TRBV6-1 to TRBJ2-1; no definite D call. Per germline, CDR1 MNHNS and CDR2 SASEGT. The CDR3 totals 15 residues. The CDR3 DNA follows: TGTGTCACACGAGAAGTGGCAGAGCCCTACAATGAGCAGTTCTTC. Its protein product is CVTREVAEPYNEQFF.

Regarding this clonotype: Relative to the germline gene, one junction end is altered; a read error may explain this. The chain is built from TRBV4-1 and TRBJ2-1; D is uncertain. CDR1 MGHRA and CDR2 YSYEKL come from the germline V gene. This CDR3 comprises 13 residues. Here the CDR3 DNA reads TGCGTCAGCAGCTCCTCCCCCGTGTCGGAGCAGTTCTTC. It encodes CVSSSSPVSEQFF.

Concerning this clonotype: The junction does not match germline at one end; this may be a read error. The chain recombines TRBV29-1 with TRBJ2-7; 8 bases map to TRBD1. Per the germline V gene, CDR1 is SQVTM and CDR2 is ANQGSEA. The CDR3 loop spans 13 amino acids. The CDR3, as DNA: TGCAGCGTCCTGACAGGGGCAGGCTACGGGCAGTACTTC. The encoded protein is CSVLTGAGYGQYF.